The 18 T cell receptor beta chains given below trace back to one sample, sequenced in a study of T cells after yellow fever vaccination. TCRdb processed the 5' RACE reads anew with MiXCR; each CDR3 protein has one entry. This sample has 450,000 to 650,000 distinct CDR3 sequences; 21% occur once, and the top ten carry roughly a sixth. Material: PBMCs, obtained more than 20 days after the first yellow fever vaccination. These receptors all stem from a man younger than 30 who received the YFV17D yellow fever vaccine.

This clonotype was seen only a few times. The J gene is TRBJ2-5, the V gene TRBV5-1; 7 bases agree with TRBD1. The V gene's germline CDR1 is SGHRS and CDR2 YFSETQ. V was clipped by 1 base and J by 5 bases; unmatched bases: 2. The CDR3 has 13 residues. CDR3 region: CASSLRRGETQYF. As DNA, the CDR3 is TGCGCCAGCAGCTTGCGCAGGGGGGAGACCCAGTACTTC.

In its sample, this clonotype was seen a few times. The chain combines TRBV20-1 with TRBJ2-7; 8 bases fit TRBD2. Germline values: CDR1 DFQATT, CDR2 SNEGSKA (reference sequence). V was clipped by 4 bases and J by 1 base; unmatched bases: 6. This CDR3 has 14 amino acids. CDR3 protein: CSAKSGGASYEQYV. The CDR3 DNA follows: TGCAGTGCTAAGAGCGGGGGTGCATCCTACGAGCAGTACGTC.

This clonotype was seen a few times. The gene calls are TRBV12-3 or TRBV12-4 and TRBJ2-5, with TRBD2 identical over 10 bases. V trimming: 6 bases; J trimming: 5 bases; junction bases outside the gene matches: 3. This CDR3 has 13 amino acids. CDR3 in DNA: TGTGCCAGCAGGAATAGCGGGGGGGAGACCCAGTACTTC. Its translation: CASRNSGGETQYF.

V usage is TRBV4-1 and J usage is TRBJ1-6; no clear D. The CDR3 extends over 15 amino acids. The germline CDR1 and CDR2 sequences are MGHRA and YSYEKL. The V and J ends lost 3 bases and 5 bases respectively, with 11 bases between them. CDR3 in DNA: TGCGCCAGCAGCCATGCCGACTGGAATAATTCACCCCTCCACTTT. Amino acid sequence: CASSHADWNNSPLHF.

Ten or more counts support this clonotype. The V and J genes are TRBV7-2 and TRBJ2-1, with 8 nucleotides matching TRBD2. J was trimmed by 6 bases and V by 5 bases; bases with no gene match: 6. This CDR3 region has 14 residues. Germline-derived CDR1 and CDR2 are SGHTA and FQGNSA. Here the CDR3 DNA reads TGTGCCAGCAGCGAAGGACTAGCCATCAATGAGCAGTTCTTC. Amino acid sequence: CASSEGLAINEQFF. The entire variable domain, with the rest obtained from reference TRBV7-2 and TRBJ2-1, is as follows: GAGVSQSPSNKVTEKGKDVELRCDPISGHTALYWYRQSLGQGLEFLIYFQGNSAPDKSGLPSDRFSAERTGGSVSTLTIQRTQQEDSAVYLCASSEGLAINEQFFGPGTRLTVL.

CDR3 bases: TGTGCCAGCGCTAGTGTTGCGAACACCGGGGAGCTGTTTTTT. Protein: CASASVANTGELFF. The chain employs TRBV7-2 and TRBJ2-2; no firm D call. Germline V CDR1 and CDR2: SGHTA, FQGNSA. This CDR3 spans 14 amino acids. The V end lost 8 bases, the J end lost 0 bases, and 10 bases lay between the germline ends.

The V gene is TRBV12-3 or TRBV12-4, the J gene TRBJ2-3; 7 bases map to TRBD2. The V gene end was trimmed by 8 bases and the J gene end by 4 bases; junction bases not matched to a gene: 6. This CDR3 is 13 amino acids long. CDR3 sequence: CASAPGRADTQYF. The CDR3 DNA reads as TGTGCCAGCGCCCCAGGGAGGGCAGATACGCAGTATTTT.

The J gene is TRBJ1-1, the V gene TRBV7-2; D unresolved. The ends were cut back, 2 bases at V and 1 base at J, with 8 bases in the middle. CDR3 length: 14 amino acids. Per germline, CDR1 SGHTA and CDR2 FQGNSA. CDR3: CASSLNARNTEAFF. CDR3 sequence (DNA): TGTGCCAGCAGCTTAAACGCCAGGAACACTGAAGCTTTCTTT.

This clonotype was counted many times. V usage is TRBV7-2 and J usage is TRBJ2-3, with D tentatively TRBD1 (6 bases). Trimming pared 0 bases from V and 5 bases from J, leaving 9 bases between. Germline assignment: CDR1 SGHTA and CDR2 FQGNSA. The CDR3 loop spans 14 amino acids. The CDR3 DNA is TGTGCCAGCAGCTTAGCATCAGGGGAAGATACGCAGTATTTT. Translation: CASSLASGEDTQYF.

The gene calls are TRBV27 and TRBJ2-1; tentative D call: TRBD2 (7 bases). Trimming left V 6 bases short and J 8 bases short, with 17 bases between. Germline CDR1 is MNHEY and CDR2 is SMNVEV (reference sequence). The CDR3 spans 14 residues. The CDR3 here is CASRAGAMGYEQFF. The CDR3 coding sequence is TGTGCCAGCAGGGCGGGGGCTATGGGGTATGAGCAGTTCTTC.

The genes are TRBV11-3 and TRBJ2-7; D perhaps matches TRBD1 (6 bases). The CDR3 totals 15 residues. Germline V gene data show CDR1 as SGHNT and CDR2 as YENEEA. V dropped 5 bases and J dropped 0 bases, with 14 bases sitting between them. CDR3 DNA sequence: TGTGCCAGCAGCCGTTACGGGGACAACTCCTACGAGCAGTACTTC. Protein: CASSRYGDNSYEQYF.

The chain links TRBV4-3 to TRBJ2-7; TRBD1 matches 9 bases. Germline V gene lookup returns CDR1 LGHNA and CDR2 YSLEER. This CDR3 has 14 residues. The junction had 6 bases not matched to a gene; V was cut back by 4 bases and J by 5 bases. Written as DNA, the CDR3 is TGCGCCAGCAGCCGAACGGGACAGGGCCACGAGCAGTACTTC. Translated, it gives CASSRTGQGHEQYF.

Only a few counts were recorded for this clonotype. This chain connects TRBV5-1 to TRBJ2-3; the D is unclear. CDR1 SGHRS and CDR2 YFSETQ come from the germline V gene. Trimming cost V 0 bases and J 5 bases, with 10 bases left between them. The CDR3 covers 14 residues. This chain's CDR3 is CASSLGAQRDTQYF. The CDR3 DNA reads as TGCGCCAGCAGCTTGGGGGCCCAGAGAGATACGCAGTATTTT.

This chain uses TRBV11-2 with TRBJ2-2, with 7 bases aligning to TRBD1. This CDR3 comprises 16 residues. The V segment lost 4 bases and the J segment 4 bases; nucleotides outside the gene matches: 9. Germline V gives CDR1 SGHAT, CDR2 FQNNGV. The CDR3 coding sequence is TGTGCCAGCAGCTCGTTAAGGGGGCGCGGCACCGGGGAGCTGTTTTTT. Translating it yields CASSSLRGRGTGELFF.

This clonotype was observed a few times. The chain carries TRBV20-1 and TRBJ1-1; possible D gene TRBD1, 5 bases. V was shortened by 5 bases and J by 3 bases, with 13 bases between the two germline ends. In germline, CDR1 is DFQATT, CDR2 SNEGSKA (reference sequence). The length of the CDR3 is 13 residues. CDR3 sequence: CSARGDADTEAFF. CDR3 sequence (DNA): TGCAGTGCTCGAGGGGATGCGGACACTGAAGCTTTCTTT.

This clonotype was counted only a few times. The chain is built from TRBV6-5 and TRBJ2-7; D is possibly TRBD1 or TRBD2 (5 bases each). The CDR3 totals 13 residues. CDR1 and CDR2 (germline): MNHEY, SVGAGI. Trimming pared 4 bases from V and 4 bases from J, leaving 11 bases between. The CDR3 sequence is CASSSFGGYEQYF. DNA for the CDR3: TGTGCCAGCAGTTCCTTTGGGGGATACGAGCAGTACTTC.

The gene calls are TRBV20-1 and TRBJ2-3, with 11 bases that match TRBD2. Germline V gene lookup returns CDR1 DFQATT and CDR2 SNEGSKA (reference sequence). The CDR3 is made up of 20 amino acids. V lost 1 base and J lost 2; bases outside the gene matches: 17. In nucleotides, the CDR3 is TGCAGTGCTAGAGTTTTCGGAACTAGCGGGGGCCTTAACCTCACAGATACGCAGTATTTT. Its protein is CSARVFGTSGGLNLTDTQYF.

This clonotype has a handful of counts. This chain connects TRBV5-1 to TRBJ2-3; the match to TRBD2 covers 7 bases. With V trimmed by 4 bases and J by 3 bases, 8 bases remained unmatched. The germline CDR1 and CDR2 sequences are SGHRS and YFSETQ. CDR3 length: 15 residues. The CDR3 loop reads CASSPRGVRTDTQYF. CDR3 DNA sequence: TGCGCCAGCAGCCCCCGGGGGGTAAGGACAGATACGCAGTATTTT. Full variable domain (outside the CDR3, taken from reference TRBV5-1 and TRBJ2-3): KAGVTQTPRYLIKTRGQQVTLSCSPISGHRSVSWYQQTPGQGLQFLFEYFSETQRNKGNFPGRFSGRQFSNSRSEMNVSTLELGDSALYLCASSPRGVRTDTQYFGPGTRLTVL.